One sample yielded the 23 T cell receptor beta chains listed below, sequenced in a study of blood T cell repertoires in COVID-19. The method was immunoSEQ multiplex PCR; TCRdb's version includes in-frame clones alone and lacks a portion of them. The repertoire holds hundreds of thousands of clones, with just under 90% as singletons. Sequencing was performed on peripheral blood. The receptors were sampled from a woman aged 18-35 years with acute or convalescent COVID-19.

The chain uses TRBV27 and TRBJ1-2, with 11 bases identical to TRBD1. This CDR3 contains 15 residues. V shed 6 bases and J 8 bases; nucleotides not matched to a gene: 11. Germline V gene lookup returns CDR1 MNHEY and CDR2 SMNVEV (reference sequence). The CDR3 sequence: CASSPTPGTGGGYTF. The CDR3 DNA reads TGTGCCAGCAGCCCCACCCCCGGGACAGGGGGAGGCTACACCTTC.

The J gene is TRBJ2-6, the V gene TRBV27, with unresolved D. Deletions cut 2 bases from V and 0 bases from J, with 14 bases between. The CDR3 is made up of 18 amino acids. Germline CDR1 MNHEY, CDR2 SMNVEV (reference sequence). The CDR3 sequence: CASSLRRSPSSGANVLTF. The CDR3 bases are TGTGCCAGCAGTTTAAGGCGCAGTCCTAGCTCTGGGGCCAACGTCCTGACTTTC. Filled out from reference TRBV27 and TRBJ2-6, the complete variable domain reads EAQVTQNPRYLITVTGKKLTVTCSQNMNHEYMSWYRQDPGLGLRQIYYSMNVEVTDKGDVPEGYKVSRKEKRNFPLILESPSPNQTSLYFCASSLRRSPSSGANVLTFGAGSRLTVL.

The rearrangement links TRBV3-1 (or the pseudogene TRBV3-2) to TRBJ2-7, with D perhaps TRBD2 (5 bases). V lost 5 bases to trimming and J lost 3 bases, with 8 bases between them. The CDR3 spans 12 residues. The germline CDR1 and CDR2 sequences are LGHDT and YNNKEL (reference sequence). CDR3 sequence (DNA): TGTGCCAGCAGCTTCGGGGACTACGAGCAGTACTTC. Residues: CASSFGDYEQYF.

V and J are TRBV11-2 and TRBJ1-2; D remains unclear. Germline CDR1 and CDR2: SGHAT and FQNNGV. CDR3 length: 15 amino acids. V was pared by 4 bases and J by 3 bases, with 15 bases between. The CDR3 DNA is TGTGCCAGCAGCTCTGCTCGGTATTTGGACTATGGCTACACCTTC. Translation: CASSSARYLDYGYTF.

A few counts support this clone. The rearrangement joins TRBV5-1 to TRBJ1-2; tentative D call: TRBD1 (6 bases). Trimming took off 7 bases at V and 4 bases at J, with 20 bases between the two ends. CDR1 and CDR2 from the germline V gene are SGHRS and YFSETQ. This CDR3 contains 15 residues. The CDR3 DNA reads TGCGCCAGCCTCCCAGGGGCAGGGAGCGGCTATGGCTACACCTTC. Its protein is CASLPGAGSGYGYTF. Full variable domain (missing parts from reference TRBV5-1 and TRBJ1-2): KAGVTQTPRYLIKTRGQQVTLSCSPISGHRSVSWYQQTPGQGLQFLFEYFSETQRNKGNFPGRFSGRQFSNSRSEMNVSTLELGDSALYLCASLPGAGSGYGYTFGSGTRLTVV.

The chain recombines TRBV5-1 with TRBJ1-1; D is possibly TRBD1 (6 bases). The germline gives CDR1 SGHRS, CDR2 YFSETQ. CDR3 size: 13 residues. With 8 bases removed from V and 6 bases from J, the gap between germline ends came to 17 bases. The CDR3 spells CASGQFEGAEAFF. CDR3 coding DNA: TGCGCCAGTGGACAGTTTGAGGGGGCTGAAGCTTTCTTT.

The chain is built from TRBV30 and TRBJ1-1; the D gene is possibly TRBD1 (6 bases). Germline loops: CDR1 GTSNPN, CDR2 SVGIG (reference sequence). This CDR3 is built from 13 residues. The V end was cut by 3 bases, the J end by 3 bases, with 11 bases between. The CDR3 loop reads CAWSGQLDTEAFF. The CDR3 DNA sequence: TGTGCCTGGAGCGGACAGTTGGACACTGAAGCTTTCTTT.

V and J are TRBV12-3 or TRBV12-4 and TRBJ2-7; no reliable D call. The CDR3 covers 13 residues. V lost 5 bases, J lost 3 bases, and 11 bases lay in between. CDR3 region: CASSTTGHYEQYF. CDR3 DNA sequence: TGTGCCAGCAGTACCACGGGTCACTACGAGCAGTACTTC.

The gene calls are TRBV29-1 and TRBJ1-1; D not resolved. V shed 6 bases and J shed 11 bases, with 13 bases lying between them. The CDR3 extends over 10 amino acids. Per the germline V gene, CDR1 is SQVTM and CDR2 is ANQGSEA. The CDR3 coding sequence is TGCAGCGTGTCGGGGAGAGGGGCTTTCTTT. This encodes CSVSGRGAFF.

The rearrangement links TRBV19 to TRBJ2-2; D is perhaps TRBD2 (5 bases). The CDR3 contains 13 residues. The V end lost 10 bases, the J end lost 6 bases, and 15 bases lay between the germline ends. The germline V gene has CDR1 LNHDA and CDR2 SQIVND (reference sequence). CDR3 residues: CAIGSSVAGELFF. The CDR3 nucleotides read TGTGCCATTGGGAGTAGCGTCGCCGGGGAGCTGTTTTTT. Complete variable domain (other parts from reference TRBV19 and TRBJ2-2): DGGITQSPKYLFRKEGQNVTLSCEQNLNHDAMYWYRQDPGQGLRLIYYSQIVNDFQKGDIAEGYSVSREKKESFPLTVTSAQKNPTAFYLCAIGSSVAGELFFGEGSRLTVL.

The gene calls are TRBV5-1 and TRBJ1-3, with D unclear. Looked up from germline, CDR1 is SGHRS and CDR2 is YFSETQ. V lost 7 bases to trimming and J lost 2 bases, with 16 bases between them. The CDR3 is made up of 15 amino acids. Here the CDR3 reads CASRLEGSAGNTIYF. CDR3 bases: TGCGCCAGCCGTCTGGAGGGAAGCGCTGGAAACACCATATATTTT. Drawing the rest from reference TRBV5-1 and TRBJ1-3, the complete variable domain is KAGVTQTPRYLIKTRGQQVTLSCSPISGHRSVSWYQQTPGQGLQFLFEYFSETQRNKGNFPGRFSGRQFSNSRSEMNVSTLELGDSALYLCASRLEGSAGNTIYFGEGSWLTVV.

In DNA form, the CDR3 reads TGTGCCAGTAGTAGCAAGGGGTCGAACAATGAGCAGTTCTTC. Translated, it gives CASSSKGSNNEQFF. J is TRBJ2-1 and V is TRBV19; D possibly corresponds to TRBD1 (5 bases). V lost 4 bases to trimming and J lost 5 bases, with 12 bases between them. CDR1 is LNHDA and CDR2 is SQIVND in the germline V gene (reference sequence). The CDR3 runs 14 residues.

V usage is TRBV6-5 and J usage is TRBJ1-1, with D maybe TRBD1 (5 bases). Germline lookup yields CDR1 MNHEY and CDR2 SVGAGI. Trimming left V 0 bases short and J 3 bases short, with 14 bases between. The CDR3 contains 16 residues. CDR3: CASSYSSLGGDTEAFF. CDR3 nucleotides: TGTGCCAGCAGTTACTCGAGTCTGGGGGGGGACACTGAAGCTTTCTTT.

The chain is built from TRBV4-1 and TRBJ2-5; unclear D gene. Trimming pared 0 bases from V and 1 base from J, leaving 9 bases between. The CDR3 runs 15 residues. Germline CDR1 reads MGHRA; CDR2 reads YSYEKL. CDR3 nucleotide sequence: TGCGCCAGCAGCCAAGATGGGCAGGCCCAAGAGACCCAGTACTTC. Its translation: CASSQDGQAQETQYF.

This chain uses TRBV29-1 with TRBJ1-1; 9 bases line up with TRBD1. The CDR3 is 14 residues long. V lost 4 bases and J lost 5; bases outside the gene matches: 8. Germline assignment: CDR1 SQVTM and CDR2 ANQGSEA. The CDR3 sequence: CSVGRGTGITEAFF. The CDR3 DNA sequence: TGCAGCGTTGGAAGGGGGACAGGGATAACTGAAGCTTTCTTT. The entire variable domain, with the rest obtained from reference TRBV29-1 and TRBJ1-1, is as follows: SAVISQKPSRDICQRGTSLTIQCQVDSQVTMMFWYRQQPGQSLTLIATANQGSEATYESGFVIDKFPISRPNLTFSTLTVSNMSPEDSSIYLCSVGRGTGITEAFFGQGTRLTVV.

This chain joins TRBV6-6 and TRBJ1-1; D is possibly TRBD1 (5 bases). The length of the CDR3 is 16 residues. Between the trimmed V and J ends, which lost 2 bases and 1 base, there was a span of 14 bases. In germline, CDR1 is MNHNY, CDR2 SVGAGI (reference sequence). The CDR3 DNA reads TGTGCCAGCAGTTACCCGCAAACCGGGGGGAACACTGAAGCTTTCTTT. Its translation: CASSYPQTGGNTEAFF.

V and J are TRBV6-5 and TRBJ1-1, with D tentatively TRBD1 (5 bases). The CDR3 length is 14 residues. The germline V gene has CDR1 MNHEY and CDR2 SVGAGI. V was pared by 6 bases and J by 4 bases, with 15 bases between. CDR3 coding DNA: TGTGCCAGCAGAAGTCCAGGGCACGGCACTGAAGCTTTCTTT. This sequence encodes CASRSPGHGTEAFF.

The chain recombines TRBV15 with TRBJ2-7; perhaps TRBD1 as D (5 bases). Germline V gives CDR1 LNHNV, CDR2 YYDKDF (reference sequence). The CDR3 spans 15 residues. Trimming left V 5 bases short and J 5 bases short, with 19 bases between. The CDR3 loop is CATSATRGAGHEQYF. The CDR3 DNA sequence: TGTGCCACCAGCGCGACAAGGGGCGCCGGGCACGAGCAGTACTTC.

The chain is built from TRBV5-1 and TRBJ2-1, with 8 positions matching TRBD1. The germline gives CDR1 SGHRS, CDR2 YFSETQ. This CDR3 has 15 amino acids. V shed 4 bases, J shed 7 bases, and the junction held 10 bases outside the gene matches. The CDR3 sequence: CASSIQGGQRNEQFF. The CDR3 nucleotides read TGCGCCAGCAGCATACAGGGGGGACAGAGGAATGAGCAGTTCTTC.

This chain links TRBV19 with TRBJ1-3, with D perhaps matching TRBD1 (6 bases). The ends were cut back, 6 bases at V and 0 bases at J, with 12 bases in the middle. CDR3 length: 15 residues. Germline loops: CDR1 LNHDA, CDR2 SQIVND (reference sequence). The CDR3 region is CASRPGQSSGNTIYF. The CDR3 bases are TGTGCCAGTAGACCTGGACAGAGCTCTGGAAACACCATATATTTT.

The chain recombines TRBV6-5 with TRBJ2-5; 8 bases match TRBD2. The junction had 10 bases not matched to a gene; V was cut back by 5 bases and J by 5 bases. CDR3 length: 15 amino acids. Germline CDR1 MNHEY, CDR2 SVGAGI. The CDR3 DNA is TGTGCCAGCAGTCCGGCCCGGGGGGGCGGGGAGACCCAGTACTTC. Protein product: CASSPARGGGETQYF.

The V and J genes are TRBV7-3 and TRBJ2-1; TRBD2 aligns across 9 bases. The germline gives CDR1 SGHTA, CDR2 FQGTGA. CDR3 length: 15 residues. Unmatched junction bases numbered 7, after V lost 3 bases and J lost 7 bases. CDR3 loop: CASSFQRGENNEQFF. The CDR3 nucleotides are TGTGCCAGCAGCTTTCAGCGGGGGGAGAATAATGAGCAGTTCTTC.

The V call is TRBV3-1 (or the pseudogene TRBV3-2), the J call TRBJ2-3; TRBD1 matches at 9 bases. The CDR3 length is 16 residues. Germline V gives CDR1 LGHDT, CDR2 YNNKEL (reference sequence). Trimming cost V 4 bases and J 2 bases; bases outside gene matches: 7. The CDR3 nucleotides read TGTGCCAGCAGCCGCCGGGACAGGGTGATCACAGATACGCAGTATTTT. It translates to CASSRRDRVITDTQYF.